This TCR beta chain comes out of a study of shared clonotypes between healthy human individuals. Study-level information: For every donor, three CD4 naive, three CD4 memory, two CD8 naive and one CD8 memory plates were used.

CD45RA-negative memory and CD45RA+ naive subsets were split from the CD4+ cells. The data were produced by immunoSEQ multiplex PCR, yet TCRdb's version contains in-frame clones alone and is incomplete. The profile shows over a million clones, about 98.5% of them singletons. V lost 4 bases, J lost 3 bases, and 10 bases lay in between. There are 13 residues in the CDR3. Germline V gene sequence: CDR1 LNHDA, CDR2 SQIVND (reference sequence). The specimen was naive CD4+ T cells sorted from blood. Subset described: CD45RA+ positively selected. This receptor was obtained from a man aged 25 to 40 in good health. This chain links TRBV19 with TRBJ2-7; D unclear. The CDR3 nucleotides are TGTGCCAGTAGTAGACTCCGTGGCTACGAGCAGTACTTC. Its translation: CASSRLRGYEQYF.